This TCR beta chain was found in a study of blood T cell repertoires in COVID-19. Study-level information: Sites in the United States, Italy and Spain provided acute and convalescent COVID-19 samples. T cells, B-cell-depleted T cells, or PBMCs provided the cDNA or gDNA that served as material.

The germline V gene encodes CDR1 WSHSY and CDR2 SAAADI. The trim removed 4 bases at V and 6 bases at J, leaving 5 bases unmatched. This CDR3 comprises 14 residues. Libraries were prepared by immunoSEQ multiplex PCR; TCRdb keeps only in-frame clonotypes and omits some of them. The sample includes 90,000 to 140,000 clones, over 75% seen only once; the top ten take about 3.8%. The sequence was obtained from a man between 45 and 60 years old with acute or convalescent COVID-19. Sequenced input: peripheral blood. The gene calls are TRBV10-2 and TRBJ2-2, with 7 bases fitting TRBD1. This chain's CDR3 is CASSVRQGPGELFF. The DNA of the CDR3 is TGCGCCAGCAGTGTGCGACAGGGCCCCGGGGAGCTGTTTTTT.